This TCR beta chain came from a study of shared clonotypes between healthy human individuals. Data came from immunoSEQ multiplex PCR; TCRdb stores just in-frame clones and leaves some out. The profile shows just over 2,000,000 clones, roughly 94% of them singletons. The table lists this clone with a count of one. Looked up from germline, CDR1 is SGHDT and CDR2 is YYEEEE. Trimming shortened V by 1 base and J by 7 bases, and 15 bases separated the two germline ends. The CDR3 has 14 amino acids. The sequence was obtained from a man in his late teens or twenties in good health. The V call is TRBV5-6, the J call TRBJ2-7; D not resolved. The sequenced material came from naive CD4+ T cells sorted from blood. Noted subset: CD45RA+ positively selected. CDR3 region: CASSLTGRYEEQYF. CDR3 bases: TGTGCCAGCAGCTTGACGGGCAGATATGAGGAGCAGTACTTC. The whole variable domain, filled in from reference TRBV5-6 and TRBJ2-7, reads DAGVTQSPTHLIKTRGQQVTLRCSPKSGHDTVSWYQQALGQGPQFIFQYYEEEERQRGNFPDRFSGHQFPNYSSELNVNALLLGDSALYLCASSLTGRYEEQYFGPGTRLTVT.